This TCR beta chain originates from a study of blood T cell repertoires in COVID-19. As for the study in general: COVID-19 samples from acute and convalescent phases originated in the United States, Italy and Spain.

Germline CDR1 reads SQVTM; CDR2 reads ANQGSEA. The CDR3 is 15 residues long. Trimming took off 3 bases at V and 4 bases at J, with 18 bases between the two ends. As handled by the study authors: Scientists estimated how many nucleated cells there were by amplifying reference gene primers. Method: immunoSEQ multiplex PCR; TCRdb's copy keeps in-frame clones and lacks some. V and J calls and clone size come straight from that table; D and trimming were deduced from the DNA. The sample has over 250,000 clones; around 87% are singletons. This receptor was identified in a woman in her thirties or forties who had recovered from COVID-19. This chain joins TRBV29-1 and TRBJ1-1; perhaps TRBD1 as D (6 bases). The sequenced sample consisted of peripheral blood. Written as DNA, the CDR3 is TGCAGCGTTGATCCCACAGGGTTGGTAGGCACTGAAGCTTTCTTT. This sequence encodes CSVDPTGLVGTEAFF.